These 14 T cell receptor beta chains were sequenced from one sample in a study of blood T cells in healthy people across ages. The authors ran a second PCR of 7 to 11 cycles using a sample-barcoded 5' primer and a J-beta primer mix. TCRdb ran MiXCR on the 5' RACE reads and lists one entry per CDR3 protein. The data show fewer than 1 million distinct CDR3 sequences, with approximately 44% seen just once and about 19% held by the top ten. Source material: blood. The receptors originated from a man between 60 and 70 years old in good health.

The chain links TRBV4-3 to TRBJ1-6; 8 bases fit TRBD1. V lost 4 bases and J lost 0; bases outside the gene matches: 2. Germline assignment: CDR1 LGHNA and CDR2 YSLEER. CDR3 length: 16 residues. The CDR3 bases are TGCGCCAGCAGCCGCGGACAGGGCTCCTATAATTCACCCCTCCACTTT. The encoded protein is CASSRGQGSYNSPLHF.

The rearrangement links TRBV7-2 to TRBJ2-1, with 9 bases aligning to TRBD2. CDR1 and CDR2 from the germline V gene are SGHTA and FQGNSA. The junction had 6 bases not matched to a gene; V was cut back by 1 base and J by 8 bases. The CDR3 is 15 residues long. The CDR3 sequence: CASSLERGGAYEQFF. The CDR3 nucleotides read TGTGCCAGCAGCTTAGAGCGCGGGGGGGCCTATGAGCAGTTCTTC.

This clonotype was observed a few times. V gene TRBV4-3 combines with J gene TRBJ2-7; D not certain. This CDR3 is built from 16 residues. The germline V gene encodes CDR1 LGHNA and CDR2 YSLEER. The V end lost 0 bases, the J end lost 2 bases, and 14 bases lay between the germline ends. The DNA for the CDR3 is TGCGCCAGCAGCCAAGAATTCCCGGGTCCAACCTACGAGCAGTACTTC. This translates into CASSQEFPGPTYEQYF.

This clonotype was picked up a small number of times. The J gene is TRBJ2-7, the V gene TRBV6-2 or TRBV6-3, with D tentatively TRBD2 (6 bases). V was trimmed by 0 bases and J by 11 bases, leaving 11 bases between them. Per the germline V gene, CDR1 is MNHEY and CDR2 is SVGEGT. The length of the CDR3 is 12 residues. The CDR3 bases are TGTGCCAGCAGTTACTCGGGGGGACGGGAGTACTTC. Amino acid sequence: CASSYSGGREYF.

The chain recombines TRBV6-1 with TRBJ2-3; unclear D gene. The CDR3 has 14 residues. Trimming removed 3 bases from V and 4 bases from J, with 11 bases in between. The germline V gene encodes CDR1 MNHNS and CDR2 SASEGT. In nucleotides, the CDR3 is TGTGCCAGCAGTGAGTCCCCCTACGCAGATACGCAGTATTTT. Amino acids: CASSESPYADTQYF.

This clonotype was recorded a few times. The rearrangement uses TRBV7-9 and TRBJ2-4; 10 bases align to TRBD1. J was trimmed by 0 bases and V by 4 bases; bases with no gene match: 3. CDR1 is SEHNR, CDR2 FQNEAQ, per germline (reference sequence). This CDR3 spans 16 amino acids. In nucleotides, the CDR3 is TGTGCCAGCAGCTCGGGACAGGGGATAGCCAAAAACATTCAGTACTTC. Amino acids: CASSSGQGIAKNIQYF.

Concerning this clonotype itself: The junction departs from the called germline gene at one end, perhaps through a read error. This chain uses TRBV28 with TRBJ2-4, with 7 bases matching TRBD1. The DNA end is more similar to TRBJ2-7, so the J call may be wrong. Germline loops: CDR1 MDHEN, CDR2 SYDVKM. The CDR3 covers 14 residues. CDR3 amino acids: CASSRQGITYEQYF. The CDR3 region has the DNA TGCGCCAGCAGTCGACAGGGCATAACCTACGAGCAGTACTTC.

The CDR3 is CASSVTAGIDYGYTF. CDR3 sequence (DNA): TGTGCCAGCAGCGTAACCGCAGGCATTGACTATGGCTACACCTTC. The chain links TRBV9 to TRBJ1-2; D uncertain. The germline V gene encodes CDR1 SGDLS and CDR2 YYNGEE. There are 15 residues in the CDR3. The V and J ends lost 1 base and 3 bases respectively, with 13 bases between them. The variable domain in full, completed from reference TRBV9 and TRBJ1-2, reads DSGVTQTPKHLITATGQRVTLRCSPRSGDLSVYWYQQSLDQGLQFLIQYYNGEERAKGNILERFSAQQFPDLHSELNLSSLELGDSALYFCASSVTAGIDYGYTFGSGTRLTVV.

The chain has TRBV20-1 and TRBJ2-1, with 11 bases lining up with TRBD2. The CDR3 runs to 16 residues. V was clipped by 5 bases and J by 2 bases; unmatched bases: 8. Germline V gives CDR1 DFQATT, CDR2 SNEGSKA (reference sequence). The CDR3 DNA follows: TGCAGTGCTTTTTCTCCGGGACTAGCGGCCTACAATGAGCAGTTCTTC. This codes for CSAFSPGLAAYNEQFF.

In nucleotides, the CDR3 is TGTGCCAGCCACGAGGACAGGGGGCGCAACTATGGCTACACCTTC. The encoded protein is CASHEDRGRNYGYTF. This chain links TRBV28 with TRBJ1-2; 11 bases align to TRBD1. This CDR3 contains 15 residues. Germline V gene data show CDR1 as MDHEN and CDR2 as SYDVKM. Germline trimming cut 8 bases from V and 2 bases from J; bases unmatched to any gene: 7.

This sequence joins TRBV12-3 or TRBV12-4 and TRBJ2-3; maybe TRBD1 (6 bases). The V end lost 5 bases, the J end lost 9 bases, and 12 bases lay between the germline ends. The CDR3 is 12 amino acids. The CDR3 is CASSKDRTTQYF. The CDR3 DNA reads TGTGCCAGCAGTAAAGACAGGACCACGCAGTATTTT.

The V gene is TRBV30, the J gene TRBJ2-1; 8 positions match TRBD1. With V trimmed by 5 bases and J by 9 bases, 9 bases remained unmatched. The CDR3 consists of 13 residues. Per the germline V gene, CDR1 is GTSNPN and CDR2 is SVGIG (reference sequence). The CDR3 loop reads CAWARQGIGEQFF. As DNA, the CDR3 is TGTGCCTGGGCCAGACAGGGGATCGGTGAGCAGTTCTTC.

This clonotype was counted only a few times. The rearrangement uses TRBV5-1 and TRBJ2-1; TRBD2 matches at 11 bases. The V gene end was trimmed by 1 base and the J gene end by 4 bases; junction bases not matched to a gene: 4. Germline lookup yields CDR1 SGHRS and CDR2 YFSETQ. The CDR3 sequence is 16 residues long. In DNA, the CDR3 is TGCGCCAGCAGCTTGACTAGCGGGGGCCTATACAATGAGCAGTTCTTC. It is translated as CASSLTSGGLYNEQFF.

This clonotype appeared once. The rearrangement joins TRBV18 to TRBJ2-1; D is ambiguous. This CDR3 contains 15 residues. CDR1 is KGHSH, CDR2 LQKENI, per germline. Between the trimmed V and J ends, which lost 5 bases and 6 bases, there was a span of 17 bases. Here the CDR3 reads CASSVLREKSNEQFF. The CDR3 DNA reads as TGTGCCAGCTCAGTCTTAAGAGAGAAGTCCAATGAGCAGTTCTTC.